A selection of T cell receptor beta chains follows, all from one sample in a study of blood T cell repertoires in COVID-19. Data came from immunoSEQ multiplex PCR; TCRdb stores just in-frame clones and leaves some out. The table lists about 200,000 clones, around 80% of them singletons. The sample comprised peripheral blood. These TCRs come from a man aged 50-60 years with active or convalescent COVID-19. The CDR3 runs from the conserved cysteine through the conserved F or W.

CASSAVRDSYQPQHF	TRBJ1-5	TRBV7-2
CASSLERGEVETQYF	TRBJ2-5	TRBV28
CASSSPLEKLFF	TRBJ1-4	TRBV7-2
CASSPPDRAYEQYF	TRBJ2-7	TRBV7-6
CASSVGAGGYMNTQYF	TRBJ2-3	TRBV9
CASSDGTGEAFF	TRBJ1-1	TRBV7-9
CASRNIRRVPLLNSPLHF	TRBJ1-6	TRBV28
CASSRYGSNSNQPQHF	TRBJ1-5	TRBV6-6
CSVGGVDEKLFF	TRBJ1-4	TRBV29-1
CASRTTSGGGNEQFF	TRBJ2-1	TRBV6-5
CASSESGVRAGSYGYTF	TRBJ1-2	TRBV10-1
CASSYSRTQNTEAFF	TRBJ1-1	TRBV6-2/TRBV6-3
CASSLATWATEAFF	TRBJ1-1	TRBV5-5
CASSLQGQGTEAFF	TRBJ1-1	TRBV7-3
CATSSRLGEQFF	TRBJ2-1	TRBV24-1
CATSDLALSSYNEQFF	TRBJ2-1	TRBV24-1
CASSYSGLAGVHEQYF	TRBJ2-7	TRBV6-5
CATRGGAEASSYNSPLHF	TRBJ1-6	TRBV15
CASSLGSQTGSGYTF	TRBJ1-2	TRBV5-1
CASSDRGQDYGYTF	TRBJ1-2	TRBV2
CASSITGIATNEKLFF	TRBJ1-4	TRBV28
CATSTGDSGTSMDEQFF	TRBJ2-1	TRBV15
CASSLGGATNEKLFF	TRBJ1-4	TRBV5-1
CASSLATSGSTPEQYF	TRBJ2-7	TRBV5-5
CASSDPSAGGYTEAFF	TRBJ1-1	TRBV25-1
CASSPPIRANTGELFF	TRBJ2-2	TRBV18
CASSDRDRADSEQFF	TRBJ2-1	TRBV6-1
CASSFQSGTTNEKLFF	TRBJ1-4	TRBV7-2
CASSFRGGNYGYTF	TRBJ1-2	TRBV28
CASRSIGGGPNEQFF	TRBJ2-1	TRBV6-6
CASSPQGAGGYTF	TRBJ1-2	TRBV6-4